This T cell receptor beta chain was obtained from a study of blood T cell repertoires in COVID-19. Whole-study context: COVID-19 samples, acute and convalescent, were from the United States, Italy and Spain. Sources were T cells, B-cell-depleted T cells, or PBMCs; the material itself was cDNA or gDNA.

Methods used by the authors: Researchers report that nucleated cell counts were estimated from reference gene primer amplification. Assay: immunoSEQ multiplex PCR; the TCRdb copy retains only in-frame clones and omits some. That table gives V, J and clone size, and the DNA gave D and trimming. The data hold tens of thousands of clones, with 84% observed a single time. The CDR3 length is 19 residues. Trimming pared 6 bases from V and 2 bases from J, leaving 29 bases between. Germline CDR1 SGHRS, CDR2 YFSETQ. The clonotype was recovered from a human donor in a cohort sampled during active COVID-19. Sequenced: peripheral blood. The rearrangement links TRBV5-1 to TRBJ1-2; tentative D call: TRBD1 (6 bases). The CDR3 region is CASKAGGRVTQILNYGYTF. The CDR3 region has the DNA TGCGCCAGCAAGGCCGGGGGGCGCGTAACCCAAATCCTAAACTATGGCTACACCTTC.